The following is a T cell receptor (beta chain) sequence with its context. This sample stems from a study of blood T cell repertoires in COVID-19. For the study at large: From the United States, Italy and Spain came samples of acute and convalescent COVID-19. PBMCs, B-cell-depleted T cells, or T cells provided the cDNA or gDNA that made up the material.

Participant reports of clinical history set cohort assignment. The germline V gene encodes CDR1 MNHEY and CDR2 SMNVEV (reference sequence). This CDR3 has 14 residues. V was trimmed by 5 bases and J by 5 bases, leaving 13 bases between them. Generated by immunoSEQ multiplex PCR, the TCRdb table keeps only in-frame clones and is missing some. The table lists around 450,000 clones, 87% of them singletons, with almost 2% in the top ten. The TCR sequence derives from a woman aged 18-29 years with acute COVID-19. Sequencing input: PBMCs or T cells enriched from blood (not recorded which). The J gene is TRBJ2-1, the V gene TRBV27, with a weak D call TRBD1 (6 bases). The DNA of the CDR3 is TGTGCCAGCAGTAAAAGGACAGTCCACAATGAGCAGTTCTTC. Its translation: CASSKRTVHNEQFF.